The 17 T cell receptor beta chains below come from one sample, sequenced in a study of T cell changes during pregnancy in multiple sclerosis. Using immunoSEQ multiplex PCR, the repertoire was profiled, and TCRdb retains in-frame clones only, with some absent. The sample has 30,000 to 40,000 clones; about 95% are singletons. This sample comprised CD4+ T cells from peripheral blood mononuclear cells, obtained in the second trimester of pregnancy. The receptors derive from a female donor with multiple sclerosis, enrolled in a pregnancy study.

V gene TRBV27 combines with J gene TRBJ1-2, with 9 bases lining up with TRBD1. This CDR3 contains 15 residues. V gave up 2 bases and J gave up 4 bases; unmatched junction bases: 5. The germline gives CDR1 MNHEY, CDR2 SMNVEV (reference sequence). This chain's CDR3 is CASSLRGQGFYGYTF. CDR3 sequence (DNA): TGTGCCAGCAGTTTAAGGGGACAGGGATTCTATGGCTACACCTTC.

CDR3 nucleotide sequence: TGTGCCAGCAGCCCAACGGTGACTGGAAACACCATATATTTT. This codes for CASSPTVTGNTIYF. The gene calls are TRBV6-5 and TRBJ1-3; D is ambiguous. The length of the CDR3 is 14 residues. Trimming removed 6 bases from V and 2 bases from J, with 11 bases in between. Germline V gene lookup returns CDR1 MNHEY and CDR2 SVGAGI.

This clone was counted once. V gene TRBV28 combines with J gene TRBJ1-1; TRBD1 aligns across 8 bases. The CDR3 consists of 12 residues. Germline V gives CDR1 MDHEN, CDR2 SYDVKM. With 6 bases clipped from V and 8 bases from J, the junction kept 5 bases outside the gene matches. As DNA, the CDR3 is TGTGCCAGCAGCCTTGGACAGGGCGAAGCTTTCTTT. Protein sequence: CASSLGQGEAFF.

The gene calls are TRBV5-4 and TRBJ2-7, with a possible D match to TRBD2 (5 bases). Germline V lookup: CDR1 SGHNT, CDR2 YYREEE (reference sequence). The CDR3 is made up of 15 amino acids. V lost 3 bases and J 3 bases, leaving 16 bases between the germline ends. CDR3 bases: TGTGCCAGCAGCTCCTCGGGCGGGCTTCGCTACGAGCAGTACTTC. It translates to CASSSSGGLRYEQYF. The full variable domain, completed using reference TRBV5-4 and TRBJ2-7, is ETGVTQSPTHLIKTRGQQVTLRCSSQSGHNTVSWYQQALGQGPQFIFQYYREEENGRGNFPPRFSGLQFPNYSSELNVNALELDDSALYLCASSSSGGLRYEQYFGPGTRLTVT.

The genes are TRBV27 and TRBJ1-6; 7 bases are shared with TRBD1. V lost 0 bases to trimming and J lost 14 bases; unmatched junction nucleotides: 7. Germline CDR1 is MNHEY and CDR2 is SMNVEV (reference sequence). CDR3 length equals 14 residues. For the CDR3, the DNA is TGTGCCAGCAGTTTATCCAATCGGGGGACAGCCCTCCACTTT. Translating it yields CASSLSNRGTALHF.

The chain is built from TRBV25-1 and TRBJ2-3; perhaps TRBD1 as D (6 bases). In germline, CDR1 is MGHDK, CDR2 SYGVNS. This CDR3 has 12 residues. Trimming took 7 bases from V and 2 from J, leaving 7 bases between them. The CDR3 loop is CASMGATDTQYF. CDR3 coding DNA: TGTGCCAGCATGGGGGCCACAGATACGCAGTATTTT.

The rearrangement uses TRBV7-9 and TRBJ1-5; D is possibly TRBD1 (5 bases). The CDR3 spans 16 residues. V was clipped by 4 bases and J by 2 bases, with 15 bases between them. The germline V gene encodes CDR1 SEHNR and CDR2 FQNEAQ (reference sequence). The CDR3 nucleotides read TGTGCCAGCAGCTCTTCGTGGGGCAGGGGCAATCAGCCCCAGCATTTT. It yields the protein CASSSSWGRGNQPQHF.

The chain couples TRBV7-2 to TRBJ2-1; 8 bases line up with TRBD1. J lost 5 bases, V lost 5 bases, and 2 bases had no gene match. The CDR3 has 13 residues. Looked up from germline, CDR1 is SGHTA and CDR2 is FQGNSA. The DNA of the CDR3 is TGTGCCAGCAGCACACAGGGGGACAATGAGCAGTTCTTC. It codes for CASSTQGDNEQFF.

The rearrangement uses TRBV4-2 and TRBJ2-7, with 9 bases matching TRBD1. The V gene's germline CDR1 is LGHNA and CDR2 YNFKEQ. This CDR3 comprises 15 residues. The trim removed 1 base at V and 6 bases at J, leaving 7 bases unmatched. CDR3 sequence (DNA): TGTGCCAGCAGCCAAGGGGACAGGGAAGCAGGCGAGCAGTACTTC. Its translation is CASSQGDREAGEQYF.

The chain carries TRBV7-9 and TRBJ2-5, with D uncertain. Germline loops: CDR1 SEHNR, CDR2 FQNEAQ (reference sequence). Trimming pared 3 bases from V and 5 bases from J, leaving 10 bases between. The CDR3 has 13 residues. Here the CDR3 DNA reads TGTGCCAGCAGCTTTACAGTTTTGGAGACCCAGTACTTC. It translates to CASSFTVLETQYF.

This sequence joins TRBV5-1 and TRBJ2-1, with TRBD1 matching over 11 bases. The CDR3 spans 15 residues. The germline CDR1 and CDR2 sequences are SGHRS and YFSETQ. The V segment lost 4 bases and the J segment 5 bases; nucleotides outside the gene matches: 5. The CDR3 DNA follows: TGCGCCAGCAGCGTGGACAGGGGGCGAAACAATGAGCAGTTCTTC. It specifies CASSVDRGRNNEQFF.

This chain links TRBV5-1 with TRBJ1-6, with 10 bases that match TRBD1. The junction had 9 bases not matched to a gene; V was cut back by 3 bases and J by 9 bases. The CDR3 has 16 amino acids. Per germline, CDR1 SGHRS and CDR2 YFSETQ. CDR3 DNA sequence: TGCGCCAGCAGCTCCGAGACAGGGGGCGCTTCTTCACCCCTCCACTTT. Translating gives CASSSETGGASSPLHF.

The rearrangement uses TRBV7-3 and TRBJ2-7; D is perhaps TRBD2 (5 bases). The CDR3 totals 13 residues. Trimming left V 4 bases short and J 0 bases short, with 7 bases between. CDR1 and CDR2 from the germline V gene are SGHTA and FQGTGA. DNA for the CDR3: TGTGCCAGCAGCTCACGGGACTCCTACGAGCAGTACTTC. Its translation: CASSSRDSYEQYF.

The chain employs TRBV13 and TRBJ1-1; 7 bases are a match to TRBD1. The CDR3 covers 17 residues. V was pared by 3 bases and J by 1 base, with 11 bases of the junction left unmatched. The V gene's germline CDR1 is PRHDT and CDR2 FYEKMQ (reference sequence). The CDR3 nucleotides are TGTGCCAGCAGCTTGAACTCATACAGGGGATCGAACACTGAAGCTTTCTTT. It yields the protein CASSLNSYRGSNTEAFF.

The J gene is TRBJ2-2, the V gene TRBV7-2; D unclear. Germline lookup yields CDR1 SGHTA and CDR2 FQGNSA. The CDR3 is 15 amino acids. Trimming stripped 4 bases from V and 0 bases from J, with 9 bases between. The CDR3 bases are TGTGCCAGCAGCTCGTCCTCTACGAACACCGGGGAGCTGTTTTTT. Translated: CASSSSSTNTGELFF.

This clone was counted only a few times. CDR3 in DNA: TGTGCCAGCAGGCCCGGGACAGGGTCCTACGAGCAGTACTTC. Amino acids: CASRPGTGSYEQYF. The V and J genes are TRBV6-6 and TRBJ2-7; TRBD1 matches 9 bases. The CDR3 is 14 amino acids. Germline V lookup: CDR1 MNHNY, CDR2 SVGAGI (reference sequence). V lost 6 bases to trimming and J lost 1 base; unmatched junction nucleotides: 4.

This clone was detected only once. The gene calls are TRBV5-4 and TRBJ2-5, with 12 bases that match TRBD2. Germline V lookup: CDR1 SGHNT, CDR2 YYREEE (reference sequence). This CDR3 spans 15 amino acids. The ends lost 3 bases at V and 9 bases at J; junction bases unmatched: 9. Here the CDR3 reads CASSSRLAGVGSQYF. CDR3 in DNA: TGTGCCAGCAGCTCCCGACTAGCGGGGGTTGGGTCCCAGTACTTC.